The 20 T cell receptor beta chains presented below share a single source sample, sequenced in a study of post-analysis software for immune sequencing data. The study's findings and limits: Patients had higher frequencies than controls of a few TRBV segments, including TRBV5-6, TRBV5-1 and TRBV20-1.

Presence of unique molecular identifiers characterized the TCR beta cDNA libraries. MiXCR, applied by TCRdb to the PCR reads, yields one record per CDR3 protein. The sample has roughly 570,000 distinct CDR3 sequences, about a third seen once. No antigen has been assigned to these receptors. The sample consisted of blood. The receptors here all came from a girl under 18 with multiple sclerosis.

This clonotype was counted many times. V and J are TRBV7-2 and TRBJ2-3, with D possibly TRBD2 on 5 matching bases. Trimming removed 2 bases from V and 6 bases from J, with 15 bases in between. Per germline, CDR1 SGHTA and CDR2 FQGNSA. This CDR3 contains 15 residues. This CDR3 reads CASSLLAFGVDTQYF. The CDR3 nucleotides are TGTGCCAGCAGCTTATTGGCCTTCGGGGTGGATACGCAGTATTTT. The full variable domain, in which reference TRBV7-2 and TRBJ2-3 provide the parts outside the CDR3, is GAGVSQSPSNKVTEKGKDVELRCDPISGHTALYWYRQSLGQGLEFLIYFQGNSAPDKSGLPSDRFSAERTGGSVSTLTIQRTQQEDSAVYLCASSLLAFGVDTQYFGPGTRLTVL.

Worth noting for this clonotype: At one boundary the junction diverges from the germline segment, which might be a read error. V usage is TRBV4-1 and J usage is TRBJ2-3, with a possible D match to TRBD1 (6 bases). CDR1 is MGHRA, CDR2 YSYEKL, per germline. The CDR3 loop spans 15 amino acids. The CDR3 DNA reads as TGCACCAGCAGCCAAGTATATGGGGGCGCAGATACGCAGTATTTT. This encodes CTSSQVYGGADTQYF.

This rearrangement joins TRBV12-3 or TRBV12-4 to TRBJ1-2; maybe TRBD1 (5 bases). V gave up 6 bases and J gave up 8 bases, with 13 bases separating them. This CDR3 comprises 12 residues. CDR3 sequence: CASSTGEGGYTF. In DNA form, the CDR3 reads TGTGCCAGCAGCACGGGGGAGGGGGGCTACACCTTC.

This chain uses TRBV6-5 with TRBJ1-1, with unresolved D. This CDR3 is 12 amino acids long. Germline CDR1 MNHEY, CDR2 SVGAGI. Trimming cost V 7 bases and J 1 base, with 7 bases left between them. The CDR3 sequence is CASTRGNTEAFF. In nucleotides, the CDR3 is TGTGCCAGCACCCGCGGGAACACTGAAGCTTTCTTT.

This clonotype has just a few counts. This rearrangement joins TRBV6-1 to TRBJ2-5, with D tentatively TRBD1 (6 bases). V lost 3 bases and J lost 2, with 10 bases in between. CDR1 MNHNS and CDR2 SASEGT come from the germline V gene. The CDR3 loop spans 14 amino acids. The CDR3 loop is CASSDDRPQETQYF. The CDR3 coding sequence is TGTGCCAGCAGTGATGACAGGCCTCAAGAGACCCAGTACTTC.

The rearrangement uses TRBV2 and TRBJ1-5, with 8 positions matching TRBD1. V was clipped by 8 bases and J by 13 bases; unmatched bases: 10. The CDR3 covers 12 residues. CDR1 is SNHLY, CDR2 FYNNEI, per germline. CDR3 region: CASEGQGRRQHF. CDR3 bases: TGTGCCAGCGAAGGACAGGGACGAAGGCAGCATTTT.

This clonotype showed up just a few times. The chain carries TRBV10-1 and TRBJ2-1; 9 bases match TRBD2. The germline V gene encodes CDR1 WNHNN and CDR2 SYGVQD (reference sequence). Losses at the gene ends were 4 bases for V and 10 bases for J; bases not matched to a gene: 5. The CDR3 extends over 13 amino acids. The CDR3 region has the DNA TGCGCCAGCAGTGCAGCGGGGGGCGCCGAGCAGTTCTTC. This encodes CASSAAGGAEQFF.

The J gene is TRBJ2-5, the V gene TRBV21-1; TRBD2 is the table's D call, not checked against the DNA. TRBV21-1 is shown as a pseudogene. This CDR3 spans 13 amino acids. CDR3 amino acids: CATPGLLQETQYF. For the CDR3, the DNA is TGTGCCACCCCGGGACTGTTACAAGAGACCCAGTACTTC.

This clonotype was seen a few times. The chain carries TRBV6-5 and TRBJ2-3; possible D gene TRBD1, 6 bases. Germline V gives CDR1 MNHEY, CDR2 SVGAGI. The V end was cut by 6 bases, the J end by 0 bases, with 22 bases between. This CDR3 spans 18 amino acids. The CDR3 bases are TGTGCCAGCAGATACCGATCAACAGGGATGGGGAGCACAGATACGCAGTATTTT. Translation gives CASRYRSTGMGSTDTQYF.

This clonotype was counted only a few times. The chain uses TRBV7-9 and TRBJ2-3; the D is unclear. The length of the CDR3 is 13 residues. V was pared by 0 bases and J by 8 bases, with 9 bases between. The germline V gene has CDR1 SEHNR and CDR2 FQNEAQ (reference sequence). CDR3 DNA: TGTGCCAGCAGCTTAGCGGCTAGTGGTACGCAGTATTTT. As protein: CASSLAASGTQYF.

Only a few counts were recorded for this clonotype. The chain employs TRBV10-3 and TRBJ1-2; TRBD1 might be the D (6 bases). CDR1 is ENHRY and CDR2 is SYGVKD in the germline V gene. V was pared by 7 bases and J by 4 bases, with 13 bases between. The CDR3 has 13 residues. CDR3 nucleotide sequence: TGTGCCATCAAACCGGGACACTTCTATGGCTACACCTTC. Translating gives CAIKPGHFYGYTF.

This chain joins TRBV3-1 and TRBJ2-1; 8 bases are shared with TRBD2. The CDR3 sequence is 12 residues long. Unmatched junction bases numbered 7, after V lost 8 bases and J lost 10 bases. Germline V gene sequence: CDR1 LGHDT, CDR2 YNNKEL (reference sequence). The CDR3 is CASGTRNEEQFF. Written as DNA, the CDR3 is TGTGCCAGCGGGACTAGAAACGAGGAGCAGTTCTTC.

The rearrangement links TRBV6-4 to TRBJ2-1; 11 bases fit TRBD2. Germline trimming cut 5 bases from V and 7 bases from J; bases unmatched to any gene: 4. The CDR3 totals 14 residues. Per the germline V gene, CDR1 is MRHNA and CDR2 is SNTAGT. DNA of the CDR3: TGTGCCAGCAGTATAGCGGGGGGGCGGAATGAGCAGTTCTTC. Amino acid sequence: CASSIAGGRNEQFF.

The V gene is TRBV3-1, the J gene TRBJ2-5; D call uncertain. V was clipped by 3 bases and J by 11 bases, with 13 bases between them. CDR1 LGHDT and CDR2 YNNKEL come from the germline V gene (reference sequence). The length of the CDR3 is 12 residues. The CDR3 loop reads CASSQASGAQYF. For the CDR3, the DNA is TGTGCCAGCAGCCAGGCGAGTGGCGCGCAGTACTTC.

This clonotype has a handful of counts. The J gene is TRBJ1-2, the V gene TRBV4-2; tentatively, D is TRBD1 (6 bases). V was cut by 1 base and J by 6 bases, with 12 bases left in between. The V gene's germline CDR1 is LGHNA and CDR2 YNFKEQ. The CDR3 is 14 residues long. The CDR3 spells CASSQVGTSDGYTF. CDR3 sequence (DNA): TGTGCCAGCAGCCAAGTCGGGACATCAGATGGCTACACCTTC.

The chain recombines TRBV4-1 with TRBJ2-5; 7 positions match TRBD1. The junction had 10 bases not matched to a gene; V was cut back by 4 bases and J by 5 bases. The germline V gene encodes CDR1 MGHRA and CDR2 YSYEKL. The CDR3 extends over 15 amino acids. The CDR3 DNA is TGCGCCAGCAGCCTAGGGGACAGCGACCGGGAGACCCAGTACTTC. Translation gives CASSLGDSDRETQYF.

V is TRBV24-1 and J is TRBJ2-5; D might be TRBD1 (7 bases). Germline lookup yields CDR1 KGHDR and CDR2 SFDVKD. There are 13 residues in the CDR3. V shed 10 bases and J shed 5 bases, with 16 bases lying between them. For the CDR3, the DNA is TGTGCCACTGCGGGGACAGCCGACGAGACCCAGTACTTC. Protein product: CATAGTADETQYF.

In this sample, this clonotype turned up once. The J gene is TRBJ1-5, the V gene TRBV20-1; TRBD1 is a possible D gene (5 bases). The length of the CDR3 is 14 residues. Trimming took off 3 bases at V and 2 bases at J, with 11 bases between the two ends. CDR1 and CDR2 (germline): DFQATT, SNEGSKA (reference sequence). The CDR3 region has the DNA TGCAGTGCTAGGGGGGGAAGGGGCAATCAGCCCCAGCATTTT. Residues: CSARGGRGNQPQHF.

This clonotype was observed a handful of times. The chain combines TRBV20-1 with TRBJ1-1, with D maybe TRBD1 (5 bases). V lost 6 bases to trimming and J lost 0 bases, with 17 bases between them. Per germline, CDR1 DFQATT and CDR2 SNEGSKA (reference sequence). The CDR3 has 15 amino acids. CDR3 in DNA: TGCAGTGCCCAGGGTGACCCCCCCTTGAACACTGAAGCTTTCTTT. Translation gives CSAQGDPPLNTEAFF.

The rearrangement uses TRBV5-6 and TRBJ1-5; 7 bases match TRBD1. Unmatched junction bases numbered 6, after V lost 0 bases and J lost 6 bases. From germline, CDR1 is SGHDT and CDR2 YYEEEE. The CDR3 runs 15 residues. This CDR3 is CASSLGDSRSQPQHF. CDR3 in DNA: TGTGCCAGCAGCTTGGGGGACAGCCGAAGTCAGCCCCAGCATTTT.